This T cell receptor beta chain is drawn from a study of T-cell reconstitution after alpha-beta-depleted transplantation in children. Unique molecular identifiers tagged the TCRbeta library. TCRdb fed the PCR reads into MiXCR, producing one record per CDR3 protein. The table has about 360,000 distinct CDR3 sequences, less than 15% seen once. Germline assignment: CDR1 SGHTA and CDR2 FQGNSA. The ends were cut back, 2 bases at V and 0 bases at J, with 5 bases in the middle. This CDR3 comprises 15 residues. This clonotype occurred a few times. The rearrangement uses TRBV7-2 and TRBJ2-6; no reliable D call. This TCR was sampled from a human donor who donated a stem cell graft to a child with Fanconi anemia. Sequencing used PBMCs, obtained from the stem cell graft. CDR3 loop: CASSLQLSGANVLTF. Here the CDR3 DNA reads TGTGCCAGCAGCTTACAGCTCTCTGGGGCCAACGTCCTGACTTTC.